The 15 T cell receptor beta chains listed next were all sequenced from one sample in a study of blood T cell repertoires in COVID-19 (dated by TCRdb to about 2020). Libraries were built with the immunoSEQ multiplex PCR assay. TCRdb mirrors the immuneACCESS table, restricted to in-frame sequences. Some clones are absent from its copies; in checked studies, under half trace to an unresolved V gene, and the reason for the others is unknown. The sample table contains over 120,000 clones; only one count was recorded for 77% of them. Jointly, the top ten make up more than 8.5% of the sample. The source material was peripheral blood. Receptors originate from a woman in her fifties or sixties with active or convalescent COVID-19.

This sequence joins TRBV6-5 and TRBJ2-1; D perhaps matches TRBD1 (6 bases). The V end lost 0 bases, the J end lost 6 bases, and 12 bases lay between the germline ends. CDR3 size: 15 residues. Per germline, CDR1 MNHEY and CDR2 SVGAGI. The CDR3 is CASSYSTQGRNEQFF. CDR3 sequence (DNA): TGTGCCAGCAGTTACTCTACACAGGGTCGCAATGAGCAGTTCTTC.

The chain joins TRBV7-9 to TRBJ2-1; TRBD2 agrees at 9 bases. The length of the CDR3 is 15 residues. V shed 5 bases, J shed 7 bases, and the junction held 9 bases outside the gene matches. The V gene's germline CDR1 is SEHNR and CDR2 FQNEAQ (reference sequence). In DNA form, the CDR3 reads TGTGCCAGCAGCGACCGTGCGCGGGGGGGTAATGAGCAGTTCTTC. As protein: CASSDRARGGNEQFF.

The rearrangement links TRBV2 to TRBJ1-2, with 10 bases lining up with TRBD1. Germline CDR1 is SNHLY and CDR2 is FYNNEI. V shed 6 bases, J shed 4 bases, and the junction held 8 bases outside the gene matches. CDR3 length: 15 amino acids. The CDR3 DNA follows: TGTGCCAGCAGCCCCCGGGACAGGGGACCCTATGGCTACACCTTC. Protein: CASSPRDRGPYGYTF.

The chain carries TRBV14 and TRBJ2-2; D is possibly TRBD1 (6 bases). Trimming left V 2 bases short and J 1 base short, with 11 bases between. Germline V gene sequence: CDR1 SGHDN, CDR2 FVKESK. There are 16 residues in the CDR3. CDR3: CASSQFTGRNTGELFF. CDR3 coding DNA: TGTGCCAGCAGCCAATTCACAGGGAGGAACACCGGGGAGCTGTTTTTT.

This clone was observed once. V and J are TRBV6-5 and TRBJ2-7; D not resolved. The CDR3 has 13 amino acids. V was clipped by 6 bases and J by 2 bases, with 11 bases between them. CDR1 and CDR2 (germline): MNHEY, SVGAGI. The CDR3 DNA follows: TGTGCCAGCAGCTCCAGTATCACCTACGAGCAGTACTTC. As protein: CASSSSITYEQYF.

CDR3 region: CASFRTGGLNYGYTF. The DNA for the CDR3 is TGTGCCAGTTTCCGGACAGGGGGATTAAACTATGGCTACACCTTC. The rearrangement joins TRBV19 to TRBJ1-2; 10 nucleotides align to TRBD1. The V gene's germline CDR1 is LNHDA and CDR2 SQIVND (reference sequence). The CDR3 has 15 residues. The V segment lost 8 bases and the J segment 2 bases; nucleotides outside the gene matches: 8.

The chain has TRBV11-1 and TRBJ1-2; D not certain. The CDR3 covers 13 residues. Germline CDR1 is SGHAT and CDR2 is FQDESV (reference sequence). V shed 5 bases and J shed 4 bases, with 11 bases lying between them. CDR3 sequence: CASSPTTSYGYTF. The DNA of the CDR3 is TGTGCCAGCAGCCCGACAACCTCCTATGGCTACACCTTC.

The rearrangement uses TRBV18 and TRBJ1-1, with D tentatively TRBD1 (5 bases). Germline CDR1 is KGHSH and CDR2 is LQKENI. V shed 3 bases and J shed 7 bases, with 15 bases lying between them. The CDR3 contains 14 residues. This CDR3 is CASSPRQTNLEAFF. CDR3 coding DNA: TGTGCCAGCTCACCCCGACAGACAAACCTTGAAGCTTTCTTT.

The rearrangement uses TRBV7-2 and TRBJ2-5; 14 bases are shared with TRBD2. Trimming took 5 bases from V and 2 from J; bases not matched to a gene: 10. Germline CDR1 is SGHTA and CDR2 is FQGNSA. The CDR3 runs to 18 residues. The CDR3 DNA is TGTGCCAGCAGCACCCGGACTAGCGGGGGGCGGAGGCAAGAGACCCAGTACTTC. Protein: CASSTRTSGGRRQETQYF.

This sequence joins TRBV4-3 and TRBJ1-3; 10 bases agree with TRBD1. Trimming at V came to 3 bases and at J to 4 bases, leaving 6 bases not matched to a gene. Germline V gene sequence: CDR1 LGHNA, CDR2 YSLEER. The CDR3 length is 16 residues. CDR3 DNA: TGCGCCAGCAGCCACGGACAGGGGGATATGGGAAACACCATATATTTT. It translates to CASSHGQGDMGNTIYF.

In this sample, this clone turned up once. The chain employs TRBV19 and TRBJ1-4; D is ambiguous. The CDR3 totals 15 residues. The V and J ends lost 7 bases and 4 bases respectively, with 16 bases between them. CDR1 and CDR2 from the germline V gene are LNHDA and SQIVND (reference sequence). The CDR3 sequence is CASTGGELNNEKLFF. The CDR3, as DNA: TGTGCCAGTACTGGTGGGGAGCTAAATAATGAAAAACTGTTTTTT.

The chain has TRBV30 and TRBJ2-3; tentative D call: TRBD2 (8 bases). CDR3 length equals 13 residues. The germline CDR1 and CDR2 sequences are GTSNPN and SVGIG (reference sequence). The CDR3 nucleotides read TGTGTCTACAGGGGCCGGGGGGGAGATACGCAGTATTTT. Encoded protein: CVYRGRGGDTQYF.

J is TRBJ1-5 and V is TRBV12-5; D is possibly TRBD1 (6 bases). Looked up from germline, CDR1 is LGHNT and CDR2 is FRNRAP. With 1 base removed from V and 4 bases from J, the gap between germline ends came to 17 bases. This CDR3 region has 17 residues. In DNA form, the CDR3 reads TGTGCTAGTGGTTTGGACGCGGGGGCTCGGCTAAATCAGCCCCAGCATTTT. It yields the protein CASGLDAGARLNQPQHF. The variable domain in full, completed from reference TRBV12-5 and TRBJ1-5, reads DARVTQTPRHKVTEMGQEVTMRCQPILGHNTVFWYRQTMMQGLELLAYFRNRAPLDDSGMPKDRFSAEMPDATLATLKIQPSEPRDSAVYFCASGLDAGARLNQPQHFGDGTRLSIL.

The chain links TRBV6-1 to TRBJ1-5; D may be TRBD1 (6 bases). The CDR3 consists of 16 residues. V lost 4 bases and J lost 4, with 17 bases in between. Germline values: CDR1 MNHNS, CDR2 SASEGT. In nucleotides, the CDR3 is TGTGCCAGCAGTGCGGATCCACAGGGTGGAAATCAGCCCCAGCATTTT. Amino acids: CASSADPQGGNQPQHF.

This clone was counted only a few times. The chain carries TRBV2 and TRBJ2-7; D call uncertain. Germline V CDR1 and CDR2: SNHLY, FYNNEI. The CDR3 is 13 amino acids. The V gene lost 8 bases and the J gene lost 0 bases, with 11 bases spanning the gap. CDR3 protein: CASEGVGSYEQYF. CDR3 sequence (DNA): TGTGCCAGCGAAGGAGTAGGCTCCTACGAGCAGTACTTC.